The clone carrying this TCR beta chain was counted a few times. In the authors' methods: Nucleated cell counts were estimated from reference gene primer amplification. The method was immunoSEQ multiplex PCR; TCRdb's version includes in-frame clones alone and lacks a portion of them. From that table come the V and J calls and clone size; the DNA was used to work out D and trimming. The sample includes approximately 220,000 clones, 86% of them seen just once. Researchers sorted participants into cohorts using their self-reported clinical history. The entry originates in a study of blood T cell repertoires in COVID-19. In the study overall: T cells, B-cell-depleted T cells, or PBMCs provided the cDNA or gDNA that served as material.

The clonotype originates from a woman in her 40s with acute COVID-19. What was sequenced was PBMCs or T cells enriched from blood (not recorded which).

The CDR3 sequence: CASSRESYPEDYAEQYF. DNA of the CDR3: TGTGCCAGCAGCCGCGAGTCGTACCCCGAAGATTATGCCGAGCAGTACTTC. The chain links TRBV3-1 (or the pseudogene TRBV3-2) to TRBJ2-7; D unresolved. Germline V gives CDR1 LGHDT, CDR2 YNNKEL (reference sequence). The V gene lost 4 bases and the J gene lost 6 bases, with 25 bases spanning the gap. The CDR3 sequence is 17 residues long.